Included here is one TCR beta chain sequence, with context. Original analysis: Estimates of nucleated cell counts were drawn from the amplification of reference gene primers. The table came from immunoSEQ multiplex PCR; TCRdb's copy has only in-frame clones and leaves some out. Clonal size and the V and J genes are those of that table, whereas D and trimming came from the DNA. Of approximately 300,000 clones in the sample, approximately 90% are singletons; the top ten hold more than 0.75%. This sample is drawn from a study of blood T cell repertoires in COVID-19. Overall study: The United States, Italy and Spain were the sources of the acute and convalescent COVID-19 samples. From T cells, B-cell-depleted T cells, or PBMCs came the material, which was cDNA or gDNA.

Germline lookup yields CDR1 MNHNS and CDR2 SASEGT. This CDR3 is 13 amino acids long. V lost 0 bases, J lost 9 bases, and 8 bases lay in between. The TCR sequence derives from a man aged 25-45 years with acute or convalescent COVID-19. The sample comprised peripheral blood. This sequence joins TRBV6-1 and TRBJ2-2; D uncertain. CDR3 nucleotides: TGTGCCAGCAGTGAAGCCCGAGATAGGGAGCTGTTTTTT. Protein sequence: CASSEARDRELFF.